The entry that follows covers one T cell receptor (beta chain) sequence. The antigen remains unidentified. These data belong to a study of siplizumab effects on memory and regulatory T cells. Study findings and constraints: Naive T cells looked more diverse than memory cells and looked like major alloresponse contributors.

V was pared by 0 bases and J by 4 bases, with 7 bases of the junction left unmatched. The V gene's germline CDR1 is SGDLS and CDR2 YYNGEE. The CDR3 has 17 amino acids. Clones were read by immunoSEQ multiplex PCR, and TCRdb kept only the in-frame ones, dropping some. The sample consists of roughly 26,000 clones, more than 65% of them appearing once. The rearrangement uses TRBV9 and TRBJ2-3; 11 bases align to TRBD2. The TCR sequence derives from a human donor in good health. The sequencing input was memory CD4+ T cells sorted from blood. Here the CDR3 reads CASSVGAASGRSDTQYF. Written as DNA, the CDR3 is TGTGCCAGCAGCGTAGGTGCGGCTAGCGGGAGGTCAGATACGCAGTATTTT.